This T cell receptor beta chain appears in the sequencing data of a study of T cell responses to AZD1222 COVID-19 vaccine. Note on this clone: Its antigen is not identified.

The study, taken as a whole, reports: Baseline seropositives among AZD1222 recipients totaled only five to seven.

TCRdb's table, derived via immunoSEQ multiplex PCR, lists solely in-frame clones and lacks some. Here the sample spans 65,000 to 95,000 clones, approximately 80% being singletons. The V gene's germline CDR1 is MRHNA and CDR2 SNTAGT. The CDR3 consists of 13 residues. Trimming took off 6 bases at V and 5 bases at J, with 11 bases between the two ends. V is TRBV6-4 and J is TRBJ2-1; D gene uncertain. This clonotype originated in an adult in good health. The sequencing used peripheral blood, collected on day 0 of AZD1222 vaccination. This chain's CDR3 is CASSSTPHNEQFF. As DNA, the CDR3 is TGTGCCAGCAGCTCCACCCCCCACAATGAGCAGTTCTTC.